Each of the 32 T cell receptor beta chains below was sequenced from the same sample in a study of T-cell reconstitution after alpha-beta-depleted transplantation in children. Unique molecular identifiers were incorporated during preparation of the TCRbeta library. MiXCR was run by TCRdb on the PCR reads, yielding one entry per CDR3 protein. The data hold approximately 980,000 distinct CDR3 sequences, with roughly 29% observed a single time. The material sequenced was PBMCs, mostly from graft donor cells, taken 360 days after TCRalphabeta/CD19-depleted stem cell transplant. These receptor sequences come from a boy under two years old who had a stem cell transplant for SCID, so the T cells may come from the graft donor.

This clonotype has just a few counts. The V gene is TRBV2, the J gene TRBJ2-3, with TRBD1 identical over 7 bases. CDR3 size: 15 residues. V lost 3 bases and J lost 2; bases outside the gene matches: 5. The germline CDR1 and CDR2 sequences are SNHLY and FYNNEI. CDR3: CASSDPGQLTDTQYF. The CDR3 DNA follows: TGTGCCAGCAGTGACCCGGGACAGCTCACAGATACGCAGTATTTT.

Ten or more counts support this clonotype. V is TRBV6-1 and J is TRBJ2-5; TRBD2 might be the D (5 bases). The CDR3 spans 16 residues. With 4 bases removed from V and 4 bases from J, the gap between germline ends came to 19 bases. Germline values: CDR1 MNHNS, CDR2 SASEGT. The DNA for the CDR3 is TGTGCCAGCAGTGCCCTAAGCCTTAGGAGCGGAGAGACCCAGTACTTC. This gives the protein CASSALSLRSGETQYF.

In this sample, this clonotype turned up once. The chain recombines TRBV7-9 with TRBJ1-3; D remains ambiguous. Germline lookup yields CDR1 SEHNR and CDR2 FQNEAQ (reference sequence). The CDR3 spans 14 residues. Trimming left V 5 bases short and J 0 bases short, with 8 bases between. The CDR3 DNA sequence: TGTGCCAGCAGCCACCGGACCTCTGGAAACACCATATATTTT. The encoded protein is CASSHRTSGNTIYF.

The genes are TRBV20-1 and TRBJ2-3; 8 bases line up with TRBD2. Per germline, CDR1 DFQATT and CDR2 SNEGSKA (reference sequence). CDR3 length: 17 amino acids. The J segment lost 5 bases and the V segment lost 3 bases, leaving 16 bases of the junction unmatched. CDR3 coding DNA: TGCAGTGCTAGTCTGGCGGGGGGACCACCCTCCCAAGATACGCAGTATTTT. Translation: CSASLAGGPPSQDTQYF.

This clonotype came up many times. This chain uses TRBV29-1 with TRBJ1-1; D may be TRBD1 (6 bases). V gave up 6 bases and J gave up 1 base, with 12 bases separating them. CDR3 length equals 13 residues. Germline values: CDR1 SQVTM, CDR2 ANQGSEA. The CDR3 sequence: CSVRGRGNTEAFF. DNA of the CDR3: TGCAGCGTGCGGGGCAGGGGGAACACTGAAGCTTTCTTT.

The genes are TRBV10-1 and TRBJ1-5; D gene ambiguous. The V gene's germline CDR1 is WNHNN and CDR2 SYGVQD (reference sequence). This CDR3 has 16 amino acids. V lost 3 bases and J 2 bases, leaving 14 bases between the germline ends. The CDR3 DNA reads TGCGCCAGCAGTGATTATGGGCAGCTCGGCAATCAGCCCCAGCATTTT. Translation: CASSDYGQLGNQPQHF.

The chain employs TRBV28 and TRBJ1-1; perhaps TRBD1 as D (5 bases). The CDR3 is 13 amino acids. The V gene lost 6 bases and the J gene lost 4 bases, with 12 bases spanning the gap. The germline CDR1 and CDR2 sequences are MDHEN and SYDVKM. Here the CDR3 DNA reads TGTGCCAGCAGCCTAGGACACGGCACTGAAGCTTTCTTT. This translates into CASSLGHGTEAFF.

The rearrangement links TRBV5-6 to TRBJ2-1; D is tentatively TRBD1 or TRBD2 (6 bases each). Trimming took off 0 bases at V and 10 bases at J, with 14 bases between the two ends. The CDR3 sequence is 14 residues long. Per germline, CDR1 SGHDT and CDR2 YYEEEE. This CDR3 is CASSLEGGYVEQFF. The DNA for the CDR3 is TGTGCCAGCAGCTTGGAGGGGGGATATGTCGAGCAGTTCTTC.

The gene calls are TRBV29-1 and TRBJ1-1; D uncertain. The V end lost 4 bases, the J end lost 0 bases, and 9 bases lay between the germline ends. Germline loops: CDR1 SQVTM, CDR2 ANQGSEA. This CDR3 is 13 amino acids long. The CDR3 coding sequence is TGCAGCGTTGTGAGGGTATTGAACACTGAAGCTTTCTTT. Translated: CSVVRVLNTEAFF.

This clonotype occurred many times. In nucleotides, the CDR3 is TGTGCCAGCAGCTTGGCGGGGCTCAATCAGCCCCAGCATTTT. This gives the protein CASSLAGLNQPQHF. The rearrangement joins TRBV7-2 to TRBJ1-5; maybe TRBD1 (5 bases). Germline-derived CDR1 and CDR2 are SGHTA and FQGNSA. Trimming took 3 bases from V and 3 from J, leaving 9 bases between them. The length of the CDR3 is 14 residues.

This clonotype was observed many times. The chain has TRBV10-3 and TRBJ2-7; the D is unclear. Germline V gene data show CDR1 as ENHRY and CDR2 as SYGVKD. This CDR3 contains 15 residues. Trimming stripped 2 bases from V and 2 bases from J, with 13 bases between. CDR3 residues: CAISEGTPETYEQYF. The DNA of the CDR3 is TGTGCCATCAGTGAGGGCACTCCTGAAACCTACGAGCAGTACTTC.

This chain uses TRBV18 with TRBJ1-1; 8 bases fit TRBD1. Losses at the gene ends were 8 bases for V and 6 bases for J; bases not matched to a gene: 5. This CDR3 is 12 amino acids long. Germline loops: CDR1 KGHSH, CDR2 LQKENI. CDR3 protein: CASGAQGAEAFF. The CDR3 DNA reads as TGTGCCAGCGGAGCACAGGGGGCTGAAGCTTTCTTT.

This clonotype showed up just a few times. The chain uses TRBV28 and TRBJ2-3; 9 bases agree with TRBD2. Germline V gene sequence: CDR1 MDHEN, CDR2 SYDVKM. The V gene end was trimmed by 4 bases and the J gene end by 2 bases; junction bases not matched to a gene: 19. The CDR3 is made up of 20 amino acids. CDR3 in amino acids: CASSSLLHRPSGAYTDTQYF. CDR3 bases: TGTGCCAGCAGTTCACTCTTACATCGGCCTAGCGGGGCTTACACAGATACGCAGTATTTT.

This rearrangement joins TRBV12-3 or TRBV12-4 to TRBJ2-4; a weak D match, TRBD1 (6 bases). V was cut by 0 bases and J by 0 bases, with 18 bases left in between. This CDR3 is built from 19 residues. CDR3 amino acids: CASSLALVRDTVAKNIQYF. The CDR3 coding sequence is TGTGCCAGCAGTTTAGCGCTGGTTCGGGACACCGTAGCCAAAAACATTCAGTACTTC.

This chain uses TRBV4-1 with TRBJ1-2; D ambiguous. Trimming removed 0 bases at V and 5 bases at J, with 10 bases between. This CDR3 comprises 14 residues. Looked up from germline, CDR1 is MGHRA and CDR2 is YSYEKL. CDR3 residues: CASSQDGWVYGYTF. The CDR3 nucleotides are TGCGCCAGCAGCCAAGATGGATGGGTGTATGGCTACACCTTC.

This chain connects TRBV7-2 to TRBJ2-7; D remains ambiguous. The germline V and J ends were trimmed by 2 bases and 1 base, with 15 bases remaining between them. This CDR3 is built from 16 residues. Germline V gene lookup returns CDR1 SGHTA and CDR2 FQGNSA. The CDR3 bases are TGTGCCAGCAGCTTACGGTCCATAAGACCTTCCTACGAGCAGTACTTC. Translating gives CASSLRSIRPSYEQYF.

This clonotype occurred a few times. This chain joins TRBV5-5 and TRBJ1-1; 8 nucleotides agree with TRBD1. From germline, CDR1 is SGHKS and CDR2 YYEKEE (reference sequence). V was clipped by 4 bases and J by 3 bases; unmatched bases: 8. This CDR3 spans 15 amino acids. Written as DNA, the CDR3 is TGTGCCAGCAGCCCCTGGACAGGGAAAGACACTGAAGCTTTCTTT. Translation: CASSPWTGKDTEAFF.

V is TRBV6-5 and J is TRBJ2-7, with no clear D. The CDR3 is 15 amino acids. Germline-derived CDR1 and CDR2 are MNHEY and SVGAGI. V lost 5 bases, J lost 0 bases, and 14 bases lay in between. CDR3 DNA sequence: TGTGCCAGCAGTCCTCGACGGACCAGCTCCTACGAGCAGTACTTC. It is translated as CASSPRRTSSYEQYF.

The CDR3 DNA follows: TGTGCCACCAGCAGAGGATATAAAAGGGGGATGAACACTGAAGCTTTCTTT. It encodes CATSRGYKRGMNTEAFF. The V gene is TRBV15, the J gene TRBJ1-1, with D tentatively TRBD1 (6 bases). This CDR3 has 17 residues. V gave up 1 base and J gave up 0 bases, with 15 bases separating them. Germline loops: CDR1 LNHNV, CDR2 YYDKDF (reference sequence).

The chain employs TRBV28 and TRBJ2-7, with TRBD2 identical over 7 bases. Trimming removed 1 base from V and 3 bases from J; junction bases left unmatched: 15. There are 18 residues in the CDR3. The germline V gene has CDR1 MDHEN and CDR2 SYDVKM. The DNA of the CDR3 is TGTGCCAGCAGTTTATTCCCGCCGACCCAGACTAGCATCTACGAGCAGTACTTC. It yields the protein CASSLFPPTQTSIYEQYF. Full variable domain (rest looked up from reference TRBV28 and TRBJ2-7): DVKVTQSSRYLVKRTGEKVFLECVQDMDHENMFWYRQDPGLGLRLIYFSYDVKMKEKGDIPEGYSVSREKKERFSLILESASTNQTSMYLCASSLFPPTQTSIYEQYFGPGTRLTVT.

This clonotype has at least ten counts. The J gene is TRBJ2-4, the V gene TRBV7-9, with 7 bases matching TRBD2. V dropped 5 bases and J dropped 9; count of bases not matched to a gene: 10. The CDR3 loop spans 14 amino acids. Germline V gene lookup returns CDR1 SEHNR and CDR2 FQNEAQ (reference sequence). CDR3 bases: TGTGCCAGCAGCATGGCACTAGCGAGGAGCATTCAGTACTTC. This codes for CASSMALARSIQYF.

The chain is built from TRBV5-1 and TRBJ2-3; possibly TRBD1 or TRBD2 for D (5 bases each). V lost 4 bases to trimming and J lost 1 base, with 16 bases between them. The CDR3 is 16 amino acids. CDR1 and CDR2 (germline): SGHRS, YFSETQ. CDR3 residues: CASSLLYRGRTDTQYF. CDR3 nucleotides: TGCGCCAGCAGCCTACTATACCGGGGCCGCACAGATACGCAGTATTTT. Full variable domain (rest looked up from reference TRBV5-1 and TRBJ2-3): KAGVTQTPRYLIKTRGQQVTLSCSPISGHRSVSWYQQTPGQGLQFLFEYFSETQRNKGNFPGRFSGRQFSNSRSEMNVSTLELGDSALYLCASSLLYRGRTDTQYFGPGTRLTVL.

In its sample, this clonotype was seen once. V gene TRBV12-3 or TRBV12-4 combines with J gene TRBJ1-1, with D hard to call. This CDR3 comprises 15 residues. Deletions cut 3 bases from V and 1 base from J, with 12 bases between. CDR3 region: CASSFRPGGNTEAFF. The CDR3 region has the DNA TGTGCCAGCAGTTTCCGTCCAGGCGGGAACACTGAAGCTTTCTTT.

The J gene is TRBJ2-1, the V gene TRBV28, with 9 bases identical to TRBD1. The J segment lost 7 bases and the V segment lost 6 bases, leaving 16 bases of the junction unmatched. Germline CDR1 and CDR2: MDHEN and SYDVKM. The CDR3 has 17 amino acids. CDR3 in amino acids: CASSTSPGQGWRNEQFF. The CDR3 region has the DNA TGTGCCAGCAGCACTTCCCCGGGACAGGGATGGAGGAATGAGCAGTTCTTC.

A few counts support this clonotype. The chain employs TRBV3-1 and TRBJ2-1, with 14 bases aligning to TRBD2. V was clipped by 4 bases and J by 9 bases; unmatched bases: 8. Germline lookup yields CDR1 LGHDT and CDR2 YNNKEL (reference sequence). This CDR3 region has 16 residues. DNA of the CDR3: TGTGCCAGCAGCCCGCTGACTAGCGGGGGGGTCACTGAGCAGTTCTTC. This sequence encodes CASSPLTSGGVTEQFF.

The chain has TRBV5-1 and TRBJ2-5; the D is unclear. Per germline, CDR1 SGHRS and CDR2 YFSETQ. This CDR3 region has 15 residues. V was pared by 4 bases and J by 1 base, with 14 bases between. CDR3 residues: CASSLTAGFQETQYF. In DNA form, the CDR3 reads TGCGCCAGCAGCCTTACGGCAGGATTCCAAGAGACCCAGTACTTC.

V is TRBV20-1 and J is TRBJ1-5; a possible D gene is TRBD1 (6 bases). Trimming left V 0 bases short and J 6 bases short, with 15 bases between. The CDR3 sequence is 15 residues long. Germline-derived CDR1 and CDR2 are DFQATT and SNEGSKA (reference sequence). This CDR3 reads CSARDSTSGAQPQHF. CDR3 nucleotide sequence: TGCAGTGCTAGAGATTCGACCTCAGGGGCTCAGCCCCAGCATTTT.

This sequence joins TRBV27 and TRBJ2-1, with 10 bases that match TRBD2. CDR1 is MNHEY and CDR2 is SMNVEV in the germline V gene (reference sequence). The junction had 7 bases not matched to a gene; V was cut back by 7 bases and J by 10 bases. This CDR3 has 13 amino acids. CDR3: CASNASGRREQFF. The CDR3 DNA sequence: TGTGCCAGCAATGCTAGCGGGAGAAGAGAGCAGTTCTTC.

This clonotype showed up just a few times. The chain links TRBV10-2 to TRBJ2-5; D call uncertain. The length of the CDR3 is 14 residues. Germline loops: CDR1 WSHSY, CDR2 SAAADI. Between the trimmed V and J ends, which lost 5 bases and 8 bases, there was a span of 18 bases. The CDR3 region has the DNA TGCGCCAGCAGTCCGAAGTGGCTGCCGGAAACCCAGTACTTC. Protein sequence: CASSPKWLPETQYF.

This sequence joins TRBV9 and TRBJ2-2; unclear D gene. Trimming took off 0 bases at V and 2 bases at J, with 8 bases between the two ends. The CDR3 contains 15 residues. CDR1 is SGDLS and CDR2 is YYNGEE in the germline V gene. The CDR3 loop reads CASSVAPVNTGELFF. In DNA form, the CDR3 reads TGTGCCAGCAGCGTAGCCCCGGTTAACACCGGGGAGCTGTTTTTT.

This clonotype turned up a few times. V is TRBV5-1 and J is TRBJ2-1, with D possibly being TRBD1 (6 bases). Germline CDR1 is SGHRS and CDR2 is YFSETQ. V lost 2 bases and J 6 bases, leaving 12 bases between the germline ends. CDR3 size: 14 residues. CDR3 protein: CASSLLDSRNEQFF. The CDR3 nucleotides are TGCGCCAGCAGCTTACTGGACAGTCGCAATGAGCAGTTCTTC.

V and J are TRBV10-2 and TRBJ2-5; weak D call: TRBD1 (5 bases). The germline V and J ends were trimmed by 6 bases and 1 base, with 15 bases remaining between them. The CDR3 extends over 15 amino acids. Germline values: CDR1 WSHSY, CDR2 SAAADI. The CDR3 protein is CASSPKQGLQETQYF. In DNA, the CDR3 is TGCGCCAGCAGCCCTAAGCAGGGCCTCCAAGAGACCCAGTACTTC.